One and the same sample provided the 5 T cell receptor beta chains below, sequenced in a study of regulatory T cells in long-lasting Graves disease. Through Arm-PCR of CDR3 regions and iRepertoire HTBI primers, TCR beta libraries were built. MiXCR, run by TCRdb on the multiplex PCR reads, gives a single entry per CDR3 protein. Among about 470,000 distinct CDR3 sequences listed, 20% were seen once. The time point: persistent/refractory GD, antithyroid drugs over 5 years with positive TRAb. Researchers made the TCR library from RNA that was extracted from PBMCs. The sample consisted of peripheral blood mononuclear cells (PBMCs), taken when the disease was refractory, from a patient treated with antithyroid drugs. The source of these receptors is a female donor with Graves disease.

This clonotype came up a few times. The V call is TRBV7-8, the J call TRBJ1-2; D unclear. V lost 2 bases, J lost 5 bases, and 18 bases lay in between. Per the germline V gene, CDR1 is SGHVS and CDR2 is FQNEAQ. This CDR3 contains 16 residues. CDR3: CASSLLRAGSLYGYTF. DNA for the CDR3: TGTGCCAGCAGCTTACTTCGGGCGGGATCCCTTTATGGCTACACCTTC.

This clonotype was counted at least ten times. The chain links TRBV27 to TRBJ2-7; 8 nucleotides align to TRBD2. The ends lost 4 bases at V and 4 bases at J; junction bases unmatched: 12. This CDR3 comprises 16 residues. Per germline, CDR1 MNHEY and CDR2 SMNVEV (reference sequence). The CDR3 DNA reads as TGTGCCAGCAGTTCGCTCGTGATAGCGGGACCATACGAGCAGTACTTC. Encoded protein: CASSSLVIAGPYEQYF.

This chain connects TRBV6-1 to TRBJ1-1, with a possible D match to TRBD1 (6 bases). This CDR3 region has 13 residues. Trimming pared 8 bases from V and 3 bases from J, leaving 13 bases between. Germline V gene lookup returns CDR1 MNHNS and CDR2 SASEGT. In nucleotides, the CDR3 is TGTGCCAGCTCCGGGACATCGGACACTGAAGCTTTCTTT. Encoded protein: CASSGTSDTEAFF.

CDR3 loop: CASSLEARGGYEQYF. CDR3 bases: TGCGCCAGCAGCTTGGAGGCCAGGGGTGGATACGAGCAGTACTTC. The V and J genes are TRBV5-1 and TRBJ2-7; D is perhaps TRBD1 (6 bases). CDR3 length equals 15 residues. Trimming took 0 bases from V and 4 from J, leaving 14 bases between them. Germline V gene data show CDR1 as SGHRS and CDR2 as YFSETQ. Full variable domain (missing parts from reference TRBV5-1 and TRBJ2-7): KAGVTQTPRYLIKTRGQQVTLSCSPISGHRSVSWYQQTPGQGLQFLFEYFSETQRNKGNFPGRFSGRQFSNSRSEMNVSTLELGDSALYLCASSLEARGGYEQYFGPGTRLTVT.

This clonotype was detected ten times or more. This chain joins TRBV27 and TRBJ2-7; D unclear. The CDR3 is 13 amino acids. Germline V lookup: CDR1 MNHEY, CDR2 SMNVEV (reference sequence). Trimming cost V 6 bases and J 1 base, with 10 bases left between them. This CDR3 reads CASSWGQSYEQYF. The DNA of the CDR3 is TGTGCCAGCAGCTGGGGTCAGTCCTACGAGCAGTACTTC.